These 20 T cell receptor beta chains were all obtained from the same sample, sequenced in a study of vaccination and CD4 T cells after COVID-19. Treatment here: approximately 10-day PBMC culture with coronavirus spike peptide pools or control peptides (ViraFEST assay). Oncomine TCR Beta short-read sequencing was applied to DNA from cultured CD4+ T cells. In TCRdb, the PCR reads were re-called with MiXCR into one record per CDR3 protein. The sample holds 13,000 to 15,000 distinct CDR3 sequences, 30% to 35% seen once. These receptors have no identified antigens. Sequencing used CD4+ T cells from blood, cultured in vitro, obtained after SARS-CoV-2 vaccination. Receptors were obtained from a human donor who had recovered from COVID-19.

This clonotype was counted a few times. Here the CDR3 reads CASSSPRTDTQYF. CDR3 sequence (DNA): TGTGCCAGCAGTAGTCCACGCACAGATACGCAGTATTTT. This sequence joins TRBV28 and TRBJ2-3; the D is unclear. With 5 bases removed from V and 1 base from J, the gap between germline ends came to 7 bases. Per germline, CDR1 MDHEN and CDR2 SYDVKM. This CDR3 is 13 amino acids long.

The J gene is TRBJ1-2, the V gene TRBV28; D ambiguous. The CDR3 contains 12 residues. The germline V gene encodes CDR1 MDHEN and CDR2 SYDVKM. V shed 3 bases and J shed 7 bases, with 9 bases lying between them. CDR3 nucleotide sequence: TGTGCCAGCAGTTTGGGGTGGGGTGGCTACACCTTC. Translated, it gives CASSLGWGGYTF.

A few counts support this clonotype. The chain is built from TRBV7-3 and TRBJ2-2, with 12 bases lining up with TRBD2. Germline CDR1 SGHTA, CDR2 FQGTGA. The CDR3 consists of 21 residues. J gave up 0 bases and V 0 bases, and 11 bases lay outside the gene matches. CDR3 in DNA: TGTGCCAGCAGCTTAACGTTAATCGGATCTAGCGGGAGGGCGAACACCGGGGAGCTGTTTTTT. It yields the protein CASSLTLIGSSGRANTGELFF.

This clonotype showed up just a few times. The chain employs TRBV19 and TRBJ2-3, with D unclear. Germline V lookup: CDR1 LNHDA, CDR2 SQIVND (reference sequence). The CDR3 contains 14 residues. Deletions cut 5 bases from V and 3 bases from J, with 12 bases between. The CDR3 coding sequence is TGTGCCAGTAGTCGAGGCTTCGGGACAGATACGCAGTATTTT. This codes for CASSRGFGTDTQYF.

The chain combines TRBV6-2 or TRBV6-3 with TRBJ1-5, with TRBD1 as a possible D gene (6 bases). The CDR3 loop spans 16 amino acids. Germline V CDR1 and CDR2: MNHEY, SVGEGT. V shed 6 bases and J shed 1 base, with 16 bases lying between them. CDR3 sequence (DNA): TGTGCCAGCAGGGGGGGGGCCGGCAGGAGCAATCAGCCCCAGCATTTT. It codes for CASRGGAGRSNQPQHF.

The rearrangement links TRBV7-2 to TRBJ2-1, with TRBD1 matching 7 bases. Germline values: CDR1 SGHTA, CDR2 FQGNSA. This CDR3 spans 15 amino acids. The V gene end was trimmed by 2 bases and the J gene end by 6 bases; junction bases not matched to a gene: 7. Here the CDR3 reads CASSLRGGAFNEQFF. The CDR3 DNA follows: TGTGCCAGCAGCTTAAGAGGGGGCGCCTTCAATGAGCAGTTCTTC.

Only a few counts were recorded for this clonotype. J is TRBJ2-1 and V is TRBV6-2 or TRBV6-3; 8 bases line up with TRBD2. V gave up 11 bases and J gave up 4 bases; unmatched junction bases: 10. Germline-derived CDR1 and CDR2 are MNHEY and SVGEGT. The CDR3 is 14 residues long. This CDR3 is CACGRAGGYNEQFF. DNA for the CDR3: TGTGCCTGCGGGCGGGCGGGAGGTTACAATGAGCAGTTCTTC.

This clonotype was seen only a few times. The gene calls are TRBV4-1 and TRBJ1-3; D unresolved. With 0 bases removed from V and 0 bases from J, the gap between germline ends came to 6 bases. CDR3 length: 15 amino acids. Looked up from germline, CDR1 is MGHRA and CDR2 is YSYEKL. The CDR3 coding sequence is TGCGCCAGCAGCCAAGATCCCAGCTCTGGAAACACCATATATTTT. It codes for CASSQDPSSGNTIYF.

The rearrangement joins TRBV24-1 to TRBJ2-7; no clear D. There are 15 residues in the CDR3. Germline V lookup: CDR1 KGHDR, CDR2 SFDVKD. The ends were cut back, 2 bases at V and 6 bases at J, with 16 bases in the middle. CDR3 nucleotide sequence: TGTGCCACCAGTGATTCAAAAAGACGCTTGGGCGAGCAGTACTTC. Amino acids: CATSDSKRRLGEQYF.

This clonotype was picked up a small number of times. The chain uses TRBV7-2 and TRBJ2-4; 11 bases line up with TRBD1. Unmatched junction bases numbered 8, after V lost 1 base and J lost 9 bases. CDR3 length: 16 residues. Germline CDR1 is SGHTA and CDR2 is FQGNSA. The CDR3 here is CASSLEGQGGRVIQYF. The CDR3 nucleotides read TGTGCCAGCAGCTTAGAGGGACAGGGGGGAAGAGTCATTCAGTACTTC.

This clonotype has a handful of counts. The chain couples TRBV20-1 to TRBJ2-3; D gene ambiguous. The germline gives CDR1 DFQATT, CDR2 SNEGSKA (reference sequence). The V end was cut by 0 bases, the J end by 1 base, with 14 bases between. This CDR3 contains 16 residues. CDR3 DNA sequence: TGCAGTGCTAGAGACTACGCCAAGGGTGGCACAGATACGCAGTATTTT. It translates to CSARDYAKGGTDTQYF.

V gene TRBV24-1 combines with J gene TRBJ1-3; D unclear. Trimming removed 6 bases at V and 0 bases at J, with 5 bases between. CDR1 and CDR2 (germline): KGHDR, SFDVKD. The length of the CDR3 is 13 residues. The CDR3 reads CATSSHSGNTIYF. The CDR3 DNA reads as TGTGCCACCAGTAGCCACTCTGGAAACACCATATATTTT.

The CDR3 region has the DNA TGCAGTGCTAGAGACTTCGTCCCGGGATACAATGAGCAGTTCTTC. Translating gives CSARDFVPGYNEQFF. This chain links TRBV20-1 with TRBJ2-1; possibly TRBD2 for D (5 bases). The CDR3 runs 15 residues. V was clipped by 0 bases and J by 4 bases, with 13 bases between them. The V gene's germline CDR1 is DFQATT and CDR2 SNEGSKA (reference sequence).

This clonotype was picked up a small number of times. The V gene is TRBV19, the J gene TRBJ1-2, with 8 bases matching TRBD1. The V segment lost 10 bases and the J segment 4 bases; nucleotides outside the gene matches: 14. From germline, CDR1 is LNHDA and CDR2 SQIVND (reference sequence). The CDR3 has 15 residues. The chain's CDR3 is CATTVPSTGGYGYTF. In DNA, the CDR3 is TGTGCCACCACCGTCCCCAGTACAGGGGGCTATGGCTACACCTTC.

The V call is TRBV12-3 or TRBV12-4, the J call TRBJ2-5; 7 nucleotides align to TRBD1. Germline trimming cut 6 bases from V and 5 bases from J; bases unmatched to any gene: 6. CDR3 size: 13 residues. CDR3 bases: TGTGCCAGCAGCCATGGACAGGCGGAGACCCAGTACTTC. Residues: CASSHGQAETQYF.

In its sample, this clonotype was seen a few times. This rearrangement joins TRBV11-3 to TRBJ2-3; 16 nucleotides agree with TRBD2. After removal of 5 bases from V and 1 base from J, the junction contained 6 bases not matched to a gene. Germline CDR1 SGHNT, CDR2 YENEEA. This CDR3 spans 18 amino acids. The CDR3 DNA follows: TGTGCCAGCAGCCCGGGACTAGCGGGAGGGCCCCGCACAGATACGCAGTATTTT. This encodes CASSPGLAGGPRTDTQYF. The complete variable domain, with remaining parts taken from reference TRBV11-3 and TRBJ2-3, reads EAGVVQSPRYKIIEKKQPVAFWCNPISGHNTLYWYLQNLGQGPELLIRYENEEAVDDSQLPKDRFSAERLKGVDSTLKIQPAELGDSAVYLCASSPGLAGGPRTDTQYFGPGTRLTVL.

J is TRBJ2-3 and V is TRBV19, with D possibly matching TRBD2 (5 bases). The germline V gene encodes CDR1 LNHDA and CDR2 SQIVND (reference sequence). The V and J ends lost 5 bases and 5 bases respectively, with 14 bases between them. The CDR3 contains 14 residues. The CDR3 loop is CASSPRRSLDTQYF. The CDR3 DNA follows: TGTGCCAGTAGTCCGCGGAGGAGTTTAGATACGCAGTATTTT.

V and J are TRBV4-2 and TRBJ2-7; D call uncertain. Trimming removed 0 bases from V and 2 bases from J, with 11 bases in between. Germline CDR1 reads LGHNA; CDR2 reads YNFKEQ. The CDR3 spans 15 residues. The CDR3 DNA follows: TGTGCCAGCAGCCAAGATATTAGCACTCCCTACGAGCAGTACTTC. This translates into CASSQDISTPYEQYF.

This clonotype has only a few counts. This chain joins TRBV19 and TRBJ2-5; D is unresolved. This CDR3 comprises 11 residues. V lost 3 bases and J lost 4, with 3 bases in between. Germline-derived CDR1 and CDR2 are LNHDA and SQIVND (reference sequence). The CDR3: CASSIRETQYF. The CDR3 DNA sequence: TGTGCCAGTAGTATCAGAGAGACCCAGTACTTC.

There are a few counts of this clonotype. This rearrangement joins TRBV7-3 to TRBJ2-7; 8 nucleotides match TRBD1. The CDR3 is 15 residues long. Unmatched junction bases numbered 13, after V lost 5 bases and J lost 7 bases. CDR1 and CDR2 (germline): SGHTA, FQGTGA. CDR3 coding DNA: TGTGCCAGCAGCCCCTTTGGGACAGGCAAAGGGGAGCAGTACTTC. Protein sequence: CASSPFGTGKGEQYF.